A selection of T cell receptor beta chains follows, all from one sample in a study of CD8 T cells in ankylosing spondylitis. TCRdb ran MiXCR on the 5' RACE reads and lists one entry per CDR3 protein. The top ten hold roughly 3.2% of the sample, which has 500,000 or so distinct CDR3 sequences, approximately 5.3% seen once. The sequencing sample was made of blood, either unsorted or a sorted T cell fraction (not recorded which). The receptor source for this set is a male donor with ankylosing spondylitis. Both conserved end residues are part of each CDR3. D genes are given only for firm matches. Some rows mark clone size as missing; the rest say once, few, many or name a class of expanded clone.

v_gene,d_gene,j_gene,abundance,CDR3nt,CDR3aa
TRBV7-2,TRBD1,TRBJ2-6,many,TGTGCCAGCAGCCGACAGGGAACTGGGGCCAACGTCCTGACTTTC,CASSRQGTGANVLTF
TRBV4-2,TRBD2,TRBJ2-5,.,TGTGCCAGCAGCCAAGGGACTAGCGGGAGGGATCAAGGGACCCAGTACTTC,CASSQGTSGRDQGTQYF
TRBV20-1,.,TRBJ2-6,few,TGCAGTGCTAGAGGGGGCGCTGGGGCCAACGTCCTGACTTTC,CSARGGAGANVLTF
TRBV5-1,TRBD2,TRBJ2-7,few,TGCGCCAGCAGACCGACTTTCCTAGCGGGGGGCCTGGGTGAGCAGTACTTC,CASRPTFLAGGLGEQYF
TRBV4-2,TRBD1,TRBJ1-5,many,TGTGCCAGCAGCCAAGAAAAGGGGGCTGTTCAGCCCCAGCATTTT,CASSQEKGAVQPQHF
TRBV4-3,.,TRBJ2-1,many,TGCGCCAGCAGCCGCCGGGCCACCAATGAGCAGTTCTTC,CASSRRATNEQFF
TRBV29-1,.,TRBJ1-2,many,TGCAGCGTTGGCATACAGGTGGCCTATGGCTACACCTTC,CSVGIQVAYGYTF
TRBV15,.,TRBJ2-1,many,TGTGCCACCAGCAGAGGACGGGGGGCGACGGCCAATGAGCAGTTCTTC,CATSRGRGATANEQFF
TRBV12-3/TRBV12-4,.,TRBJ2-6,.,TGTGCCAGCAGCCCCCCGGCCTCTGGGGCCAACGTCCTGACTTTC,CASSPPASGANVLTF
TRBV11-2,.,TRBJ2-7,few,TGTGCCAGCAGTCAAGGGGGGCAGCCCGGGCGCGAGCAGTACTTC,CASSQGGQPGREQYF
TRBV10-3,.,TRBJ2-5,few,TGTGCCATCAGACTCCAAGAGACCCAGTACTTC,CAIRLQETQYF
TRBV5-1,TRBD2,TRBJ2-1,.,TGCGCCAGCAGCTTGATGACTAGCGGAACGCGGGGTGGTGAGCAGTTCTTC,CASSLMTSGTRGGEQFF
TRBV7-9,TRBD1,TRBJ2-3,many,TGTGCCAGCAGGCAGGGGGCATCAGATACGCAGTATTTT,CASRQGASDTQYF
TRBV3-1,.,TRBJ2-3,many,TGTGCCAGCAGCCAAGATGGAGGGGCGCTAACCCTACATTTT,CASSQDGGALTLHF
TRBV4-1,.,TRBJ1-5,many,TGCGCCAGCAGCCAAGTCTGGGGGCAGAGCAATCAGCCCCAGCATTTT,CASSQVWGQSNQPQHF
TRBV5-5,.,TRBJ2-7,many,TGTGCCAGCAGCCCGGGAACGGGGATCTCCTACGAGCAGTACTTC,CASSPGTGISYEQYF
TRBV6-1,.,TRBJ1-1,many,TGTGCCAGCACCCTTATAACATGGGCTGGTGAAGCTTTCTTT,CASTLITWAGEAFF
TRBV10-2,.,TRBJ1-3,many,TGCGCCAGCAGTGCCACAATATCTGGAAACACCATATATTTT,CASSATISGNTIYF
TRBV20-1,.,TRBJ1-5,many,TGCAGTGCCCGCGGCGGGGGTCAGCCCCAGCATTTT,CSARGGGQPQHF
TRBV10-3,.,TRBJ1-6,many,TGTGCCAGCGAGTTGGGACATTCCAATTCACCCCTCCACTTT,CASELGHSNSPLHF
TRBV20-1,TRBD1,TRBJ1-5,many,TGCAGTGCTAGGGGGGACAGGGACAGCAATCAGCCCCAGCATTTT,CSARGDRDSNQPQHF
TRBV3-1,.,TRBJ2-4,many,TGTGCCAGCAGCCCAGGTTTTTTTCAGTACTTC,CASSPGFFQYF
TRBV20-1,.,TRBJ1-2,many,TGCAGTGCTAGTAGGGATGGCTACACCTTC,CSASRDGYTF
TRBV4-3,TRBD1,TRBJ1-4,many,TGCGCCAGCAGCCCACCGGGACAGCTCGACGGGGATGAAAAACTGTTTTTT,CASSPPGQLDGDEKLFF
TRBV6-1,.,TRBJ2-2,many,TGTGCCAGCATCCTTATAGCGAACACCGGGGAGCTGTTTTTT,CASILIANTGELFF
TRBV6-1,TRBD2,TRBJ2-7,many,TGTGCCAGCAGTCCGGGGGGGACCAAGGGTGGCGAGCAGTACTTC,CASSPGGTKGGEQYF
TRBV7-9,TRBD1,TRBJ2-7,large,TGTGCCAGCAGCCCCCCGACAGGGAGCTACGAGCAGTACTTC,CASSPPTGSYEQYF
TRBV6-2/TRBV6-3,.,TRBJ1-5,many,TGTGCCAGCAGTTACATAAAGGGCCGCGGGGTCAATCAGCCCCAGCATTTT,CASSYIKGRGVNQPQHF
TRBV20-1,.,TRBJ2-2,many,TGCAGTGCCACCTACGGCGGCGCGAACACCGGGGAGCTGTTTTTT,CSATYGGANTGELFF
TRBV7-2,TRBD2,TRBJ2-3,few,TGTGCCAGCAGCTTCCGGACTAGCGGGAGGGCAGATACGCAGTATTTT,CASSFRTSGRADTQYF
TRBV10-3,.,TRBJ2-5,few,TGTGCCATCAGCCCATCGGACGGATTAACGGGCGAGACCCAGTACTTC,CAISPSDGLTGETQYF
TRBV2,.,TRBJ1-2,.,TGTGCCAGCAGTAGGGCGAGGGCGGAAGGCTACACCTTC,CASSRARAEGYTF
TRBV3-1,TRBD1,TRBJ1-4,many,TGTGCCAGCAGGGGAACAGGGGGCAACGAAAAACTGTTTTTT,CASRGTGGNEKLFF
TRBV7-9,.,TRBJ2-2,many,TGTGCCAGCAGCAATAAGGGGACCGGGGAGCTGTTTTTT,CASSNKGTGELFF
TRBV7-2,TRBD1,TRBJ1-1,many,TGTGCCAGCAGCCCCAGACAGGGTCTTAAGGCTTTCTTT,CASSPRQGLKAFF
TRBV7-9,TRBD1,TRBJ1-1,few,TGTGCCAGCAGAGCCGGGACAGAGAACACTGAAGCTTTCTTT,CASRAGTENTEAFF
TRBV29-1,TRBD1,TRBJ2-7,many,TGCAGCGCACTGGACAGGAACTCCTACGAGCAGTACTTC,CSALDRNSYEQYF
TRBV7-2,.,TRBJ1-5,.,TGTGCCAGCAGTTCAGACACCTATAGCAATCAGCCCCAGCATTTT,CASSSDTYSNQPQHF
TRBV5-1,TRBD2,TRBJ2-5,many,TGCGCCAGCAGCCAGGGCCTCGGGGGGCAAGAGACCCAGTACTTC,CASSQGLGGQETQYF
TRBV7-3,.,TRBJ2-3,many,TGTGCCAGCAGCCTCAGGGACCCTAGCACAGATACGCAGTATTTT,CASSLRDPSTDTQYF
TRBV7-3,.,TRBJ2-1,many,TGTGCCAGCAGCCCCCAACTGGGGAATGAGCAGTTCTTC,CASSPQLGNEQFF
TRBV20-1,.,TRBJ2-6,many,TGCAGTGCTAGGGGGATCGGAGGGGCCAACGTCCTGACTTTC,CSARGIGGANVLTF
TRBV5-1,.,TRBJ1-2,many,TGCGCCAGCAGCTTGATGGTCCCTAACTATGGCTACACCTTC,CASSLMVPNYGYTF
TRBV9,.,TRBJ2-1,many,TGTGCCAGCAGCGTAGGAGTCGGCCGGCGCCAGGGGAATGAGCAGTTCTTC,CASSVGVGRRQGNEQFF
TRBV7-9,.,TRBJ1-1,many,TGTGCCAGCAGCTTAGCGTCAACGGGTGAAGCTTTCTTT,CASSLASTGEAFF
TRBV6-1,TRBD1,TRBJ1-5,.,TGTGCCAGCAGGGTAGACAGGGCGGGTCTTGGGCCCCAGCATTTT,CASRVDRAGLGPQHF
TRBV18,.,TRBJ2-5,few,TGTGCCAGCTCACCACGGTTGACAGGCCAAGAGACCCAGTACTTC,CASSPRLTGQETQYF
TRBV4-3,.,TRBJ2-2,.,TGCGCCAGCAGCCAAGTCGCCCTTTCGGGGGAGCTGTTTTTT,CASSQVALSGELFF
TRBV10-3,TRBD2,TRBJ2-7,.,TGTGCCATCAGTGACCAGCTCAGTAGCGGGAGCTCCTACGAGCAGTACTTC,CAISDQLSSGSSYEQYF
TRBV7-9,.,TRBJ1-1,many,TGTGCCAGCAGCTTAGGGCCAGTCTATGAAGCTTTCTTT,CASSLGPVYEAFF
TRBV6-1,TRBD1,TRBJ1-2,.,TGTGCCACAACTCAACAGGGGATGCGGGGCTACACCTTC,CATTQQGMRGYTF
TRBV7-6,.,TRBJ2-1,.,TGTGCCAGCAGTAAGACCCCAGGGGTAAATGAGCAGTTCTTC,CASSKTPGVNEQFF
TRBV5-5,.,TRBJ1-1,many,TGTGCCAGCAGCTTCCCAGGCTTAGCCGCTTTCTTT,CASSFPGLAAFF
TRBV29-1,.,TRBJ2-5,many,TGCAGCGTCAGCGTGCCCCCCCAGTACTTC,CSVSVPPQYF
TRBV4-1,.,TRBJ2-3,many,TGCGCCAGCAGCCAACCGACAGCGTTGCAGAGAGATACGCAGTATTTT,CASSQPTALQRDTQYF
TRBV20-1,.,TRBJ2-5,many,TGCAGTGAGGTTTATTATGGGTCCCCAAGGACCCAGTACTTC,CSEVYYGSPRTQYF
TRBV20-1,.,TRBJ1-2,many,TGCAGTGCTGCGGAGGGGTCCTATGGCTACACCTTC,CSAAEGSYGYTF
TRBV29-1,.,TRBJ1-2,many,TGCAGCGTTGGCGGGGGAGGCTACACCTTC,CSVGGGGYTF
TRBV7-2,.,TRBJ2-7,many,TGTGCCAGCAGAAAAGTCGGTACCGCTGGCAAGTACTACGAGCAGTACTTC,CASRKVGTAGKYYEQYF
TRBV4-3,TRBD2,TRBJ2-7,many,TGCGCCAGCAGCCAAGACGGGGCTAGCGGTACCTACGAGCAGTACTTC,CASSQDGASGTYEQYF